The table lists the clone carrying this T cell receptor (beta chain) with a few counts. These data are taken from a study of blood T cell repertoires in COVID-19. Authors' analysis steps: Estimation of nucleated cell counts was performed using reference gene primer amplification. Clones were sequenced by immunoSEQ multiplex PCR, and TCRdb holds only the in-frame ones, with some missing. The DNA gave D and trimming, while V, J and clone size come from that table. The sample shows 130,000 to 150,000 clones, around 86% of them seen only once. Germline V gene sequence: CDR1 SGHTA, CDR2 FQGTGA. Germline trimming cut 5 bases from V and 4 bases from J; bases unmatched to any gene: 7. The CDR3 is made up of 14 amino acids.

The receptor was isolated from a human donor in a cohort sampled during active COVID-19. The material sequenced was peripheral blood. V gene TRBV7-3 combines with J gene TRBJ1-2, with 7 nucleotides matching TRBD1. CDR3 sequence reads: CASSHTAGGYGYTF. In nucleotides, the CDR3 is TGTGCCAGCAGCCATACAGCAGGGGGCTATGGCTACACCTTC.